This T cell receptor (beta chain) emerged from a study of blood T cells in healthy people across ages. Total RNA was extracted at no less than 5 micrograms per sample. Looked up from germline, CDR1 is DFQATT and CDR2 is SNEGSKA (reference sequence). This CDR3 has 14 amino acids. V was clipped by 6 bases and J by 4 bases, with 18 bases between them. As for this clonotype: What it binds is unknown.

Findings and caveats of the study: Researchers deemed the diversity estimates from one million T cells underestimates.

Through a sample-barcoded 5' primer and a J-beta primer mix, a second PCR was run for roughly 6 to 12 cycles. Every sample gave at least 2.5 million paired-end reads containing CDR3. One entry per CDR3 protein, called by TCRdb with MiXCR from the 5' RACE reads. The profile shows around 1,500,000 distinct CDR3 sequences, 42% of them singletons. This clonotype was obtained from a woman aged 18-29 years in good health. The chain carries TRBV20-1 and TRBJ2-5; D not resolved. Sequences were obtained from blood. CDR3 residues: CSAPGPLVRETQYF. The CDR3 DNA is TGCAGTGCGCCCGGACCCCTTGTGAGAGAGACCCAGTACTTC.